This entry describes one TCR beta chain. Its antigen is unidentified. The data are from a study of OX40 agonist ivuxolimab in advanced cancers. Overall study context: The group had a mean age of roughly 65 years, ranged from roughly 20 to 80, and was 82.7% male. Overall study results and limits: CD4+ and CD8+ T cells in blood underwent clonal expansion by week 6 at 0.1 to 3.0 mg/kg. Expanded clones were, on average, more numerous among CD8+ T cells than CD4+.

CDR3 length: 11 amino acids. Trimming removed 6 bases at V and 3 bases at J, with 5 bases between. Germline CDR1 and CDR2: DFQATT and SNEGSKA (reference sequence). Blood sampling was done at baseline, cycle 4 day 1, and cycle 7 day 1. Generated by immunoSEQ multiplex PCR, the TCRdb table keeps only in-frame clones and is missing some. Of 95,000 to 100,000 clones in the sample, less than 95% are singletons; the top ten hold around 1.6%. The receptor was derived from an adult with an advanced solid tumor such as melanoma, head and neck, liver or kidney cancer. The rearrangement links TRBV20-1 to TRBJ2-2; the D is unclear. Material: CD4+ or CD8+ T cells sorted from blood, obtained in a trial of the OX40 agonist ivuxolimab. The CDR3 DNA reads TGCAGTGCCGGCTACACCGGGGAGCTGTTTTTT. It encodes CSAGYTGELFF.